This TCR beta chain is drawn from a study of cytotoxic CD8 clonotypes in ibrutinib-treated CLL. Sequencing sought depths of 1 in 200,000 to 1 in 1 million T cells. Generated by immunoSEQ multiplex PCR, the TCRdb table keeps only in-frame clones and is missing some. The sample holds tens of thousands of clones; over 60% are singletons and the top ten take less than 15%. The CDR3 runs to 12 residues. Germline loops: CDR1 SGHKS, CDR2 YYEKEE (reference sequence). Trimming took off 6 bases at V and 3 bases at J, with 9 bases between the two ends. The sample in question was PBMCs, obtained after 12 months of ibrutinib treatment. The receptor was derived from a human donor with chronic lymphocytic leukemia. V and J are TRBV5-5 and TRBJ1-1; D remains ambiguous. The CDR3 region is CASMVGDTEAFF. Here the CDR3 DNA reads TGTGCCAGCATGGTTGGGGACACTGAAGCTTTCTTT.